This TCR beta chain was sequenced for a study of blood T cell repertoires in COVID-19. Study summary: The cDNA or gDNA used as material had been derived from T cells, B-cell-depleted T cells, or PBMCs.

Libraries were prepared by immunoSEQ multiplex PCR; TCRdb keeps only in-frame clonotypes and omits some of them. The sample lists approximately 270,000 clones, around 93% seen once, with about 3% in the top ten. V gave up 4 bases and J gave up 6 bases, with 6 bases separating them. The CDR3 is made up of 12 amino acids. The germline V gene encodes CDR1 MGHRA and CDR2 YSYEKL. Clinical history as reported by participants underpinned cohort assignment. The clonotype was recovered from a man aged 40-49 years who had been exposed to COVID-19. Source material: PBMCs or T cells enriched from blood (not recorded which). The chain employs TRBV4-1 and TRBJ2-2; no firm D call. The CDR3 DNA is TGCGCCAGCAGCCCGGGTGCCGGGGAGCTGTTTTTT. It specifies CASSPGAGELFF.